The clone carrying this T cell receptor (beta chain) was recorded a few times. Trimming at V came to 6 bases and at J to 2 bases, leaving 8 bases not matched to a gene. Germline loops: CDR1 PRHDT, CDR2 FYEKMQ (reference sequence). The length of the CDR3 is 16 residues. Clones were read by immunoSEQ multiplex PCR, and TCRdb kept only the in-frame ones, dropping some. The table has some 200,000 clones, about 80% seen once; the top ten hold roughly 7%. This entry comes from a study of blood T cell repertoires in COVID-19. The sequencing input was PBMCs or T cells enriched from blood (not recorded which). The chain couples TRBV13 to TRBJ2-1; TRBD1 matches 9 bases. This TCR came from a man between 40 and 49 years old who had recovered from COVID-19. CDR3 DNA: TGTGCCAGCAGTCTTTTTACAGGGGGCGCCTACAATGAGCAGTTCTTC. Its translation is CASSLFTGGAYNEQFF.